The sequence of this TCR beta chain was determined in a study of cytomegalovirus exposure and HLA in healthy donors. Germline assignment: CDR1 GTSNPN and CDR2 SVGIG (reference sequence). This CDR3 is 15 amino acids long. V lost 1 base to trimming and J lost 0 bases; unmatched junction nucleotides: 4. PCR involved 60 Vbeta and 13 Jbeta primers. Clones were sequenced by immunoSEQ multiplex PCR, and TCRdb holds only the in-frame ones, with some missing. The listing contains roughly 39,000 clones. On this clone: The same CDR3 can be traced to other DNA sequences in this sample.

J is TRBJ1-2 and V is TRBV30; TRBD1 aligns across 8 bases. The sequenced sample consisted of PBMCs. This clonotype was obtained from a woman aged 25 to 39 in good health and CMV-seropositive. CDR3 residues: CAWSGTGPSNYGYTF. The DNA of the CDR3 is TGTGCCTGGAGTGGGACAGGGCCCTCTAACTATGGCTACACCTTC.